The TCR beta chain described here comes from a study of shared clonotypes between healthy human individuals. This CDR3 region has 16 residues. Germline values: CDR1 GTSNPN, CDR2 SVGIG (reference sequence). Unmatched junction bases numbered 6, after V lost 2 bases and J lost 4 bases. The repertoire was sequenced with immunoSEQ multiplex PCR; TCRdb's copy has only in-frame clones and lacks some. The data contain millions of clones, more than 80% of them singletons. What was sequenced was naive CD4+ T cells sorted from blood. This sample's subset: CD45RA+ positively selected. The source is a young man in good health. V is TRBV30 and J is TRBJ2-5; 14 positions match TRBD2. The CDR3, as DNA: TGTGCCTGGAGTCCCGCGGGACTAGCGGGGGTAGAGACCCAGTACTTC. Translation gives CAWSPAGLAGVETQYF.